What follows are 28 T cell receptor beta chains derived from one specimen sequenced in a study of T cells in Graves' hyperthyroidism and ophthalmopathy. TCR beta CDR3 regions were amplified from RNA. The TCR CDR3 first-round RT-PCR relied on the HTBI primer set. TCRdb reprocessed the multiplex PCR reads with MiXCR, giving one entry per CDR3 protein. This repertoire shows under 500,000 distinct CDR3 sequences, 11% to 15% found once; its top ten account for around 27%. Material: blood. These receptors were obtained from a man in his fifties with Graves' ophthalmopathy.

The chain joins TRBV20-1 to TRBJ2-1; 15 nucleotides align to TRBD2. The CDR3 sequence is 15 residues long. Trimming took 6 bases from V and 9 from J; bases not matched to a gene: 9. Germline V gene sequence: CDR1 DFQATT, CDR2 SNEGSKA (reference sequence). The CDR3 bases are TGCAGTGCATGGACTAGCGGGAGGGGTTTGGTTGAGCAGTTCTTC. It is translated as CSAWTSGRGLVEQFF.

This clonotype showed up just a few times. The rearrangement uses TRBV6-1 and TRBJ2-7; tentative D call: TRBD1 (6 bases). Trimming cost V 10 bases and J 6 bases, with 13 bases left between them. This CDR3 has 11 amino acids. Germline loops: CDR1 MNHNS, CDR2 SASEGT. The CDR3 nucleotides are TGTGCCACAATCAGGGGTAGCGAGCAGTACTTC. This translates into CATIRGSEQYF.

This clonotype was picked up many times. V is TRBV4-1 and J is TRBJ2-1; D perhaps matches TRBD2 (5 bases). Germline CDR1 reads MGHRA; CDR2 reads YSYEKL. The V and J ends lost 0 bases and 6 bases respectively, with 12 bases between them. CDR3 length equals 15 residues. The CDR3 is CASSQDVLGGNEQFF. As DNA, the CDR3 is TGCGCCAGCAGCCAAGATGTTCTCGGAGGCAATGAGCAGTTCTTC.

This clonotype was detected only a few times. This sequence may be a read error, since a much larger clone differs from it by one base. CDR3 amino acids: CASQPAGAWTGKLFF. As DNA, the CDR3 is TGTGCCAGCCAGCCGGCAGGGGCTTGGACCGGGAAGCTGTTTTTT. The rearrangement uses TRBV9 and TRBJ2-2, with a tentative D call TRBD1 (6 bases). Germline CDR1 is SGDLS and CDR2 is YYNGEE. The CDR3 has 15 residues.

Many counts were recorded for this clonotype. V is TRBV7-9 and J is TRBJ2-2; D perhaps matches TRBD2 (5 bases). V dropped 4 bases and J dropped 4 bases, with 16 bases sitting between them. Germline lookup yields CDR1 SEHNR and CDR2 FQNEAQ (reference sequence). This CDR3 has 16 amino acids. The CDR3 here is CASSSYGVRGTGELFF. The CDR3 coding sequence is TGTGCCAGCAGCTCCTACGGGGTTCGGGGCACCGGGGAGCTGTTTTTT.

This clonotype has a count of ten or more. CDR3 DNA: TGTGCCAGCAGCTTAGCGGGGGCCAGCGGGAGGGCCAATGAGCAGTTCTTC. It yields the protein CASSLAGASGRANEQFF. This chain connects TRBV7-8 to TRBJ2-1; TRBD2 matches at 10 bases. Trimming took 0 bases from V and 6 from J; bases not matched to a gene: 8. Germline CDR1 is SGHVS and CDR2 is FQNEAQ. This CDR3 has 17 residues.

This clonotype was seen ten or more times. The gene calls are TRBV24-1 and TRBJ2-5; maybe TRBD1 (7 bases). V lost 3 bases, J lost 12 bases, and 10 bases lay in between. Germline-derived CDR1 and CDR2 are KGHDR and SFDVKD. The CDR3 consists of 11 residues. This chain's CDR3 is CATSDGGTEYF. DNA for the CDR3: TGTGCCACCAGTGATGGCGGGACAGAGTACTTC.

This clonotype was recorded many times. The chain links TRBV3-1 to TRBJ1-2; unclear D gene. V lost 1 base, J lost 8 bases, and 11 bases lay in between. CDR1 is LGHDT, CDR2 YNNKEL, per germline (reference sequence). The CDR3 covers 13 residues. The CDR3 sequence is CASSQVVKGGYTF. Written as DNA, the CDR3 is TGTGCCAGCAGCCAAGTTGTAAAGGGCGGCTACACCTTC.

This clonotype came up many times. The chain recombines TRBV2 with TRBJ2-1; D is possibly TRBD1 or TRBD2 (5 bases each). Per the germline V gene, CDR1 is SNHLY and CDR2 is FYNNEI. V lost 6 bases and J 14 bases, leaving 17 bases between the germline ends. The length of the CDR3 is 12 residues. The CDR3 is CASSRGRMGEFF. The CDR3 DNA reads as TGTGCCAGCAGCCGGGGACGGATGGGGGAGTTCTTC.

V usage is TRBV10-1 and J usage is TRBJ1-5; 9 nucleotides agree with TRBD1. Germline CDR1 reads WNHNN; CDR2 reads SYGVQD (reference sequence). The V segment lost 2 bases and the J segment 4 bases; nucleotides outside the gene matches: 3. The CDR3 extends over 15 amino acids. The CDR3 DNA reads TGCGCCAGCAGTGAGACAGGGGGCGGAAATCAGCCCCAGCATTTT. It is translated as CASSETGGGNQPQHF.

This clonotype was recorded many times. The V gene is TRBV2, the J gene TRBJ2-4; 8 bases align to TRBD2. V lost 6 bases to trimming and J lost 3 bases; unmatched junction nucleotides: 4. The CDR3 length is 14 residues. Germline assignment: CDR1 SNHLY and CDR2 FYNNEI. In DNA, the CDR3 is TGTGCCAGCAGGGGAGCGGGGGACAAAAACATTCAGTACTTC. Protein: CASRGAGDKNIQYF.

The rearrangement uses TRBV3-1 and TRBJ2-7; the D gene is possibly TRBD2 (5 bases). The V end lost 0 bases, the J end lost 9 bases, and 9 bases lay between the germline ends. The CDR3 is 12 amino acids. Germline V gene lookup returns CDR1 LGHDT and CDR2 YNNKEL (reference sequence). The CDR3 protein is CASSQDLRVQYF. The CDR3 DNA sequence: TGTGCCAGCAGCCAAGATCTGAGGGTGCAGTACTTC.

A few counts support this clonotype. The V gene is TRBV19, the J gene TRBJ1-5; TRBD1 might be the D (5 bases). Trimming took 3 bases from V and 3 from J, leaving 12 bases between them. Germline-derived CDR1 and CDR2 are LNHDA and SQIVND (reference sequence). CDR3 length equals 15 residues. The CDR3 sequence: CASSIKRGSNQPQHF. The CDR3 DNA reads TGTGCCAGTAGTATCAAAAGGGGCTCCAATCAGCCCCAGCATTTT.

This clonotype was counted at least ten times. In DNA form, the CDR3 reads TGTGCCCTGGGAGGGGCGGGAAGCACAGATACGCAGTATTTT. It encodes CALGGAGSTDTQYF. The chain joins TRBV28 to TRBJ2-3; TRBD2 matches at 7 bases. The V and J ends lost 11 bases and 0 bases, in that order; junction bases with no gene match: 8. CDR1 is MDHEN, CDR2 SYDVKM, per germline. The CDR3 covers 14 residues.

This clonotype occurred many times. The chain couples TRBV11-2 to TRBJ2-5; no clear D gene. The CDR3 covers 11 residues. V was shortened by 7 bases and J by 2 bases, with 5 bases between the two germline ends. Germline V CDR1 and CDR2: SGHAT, FQNNGV. This chain's CDR3 is CASTIQETQYF. CDR3 nucleotides: TGTGCCAGCACCATACAAGAGACCCAGTACTTC.

This rearrangement joins TRBV20-1 to TRBJ1-1, with unresolved D. V was shortened by 0 bases and J by 1 base, with 6 bases between the two germline ends. Germline CDR1 DFQATT, CDR2 SNEGSKA (reference sequence). The CDR3 loop spans 13 amino acids. The CDR3 is CSARDFSNTEAFF. The CDR3 DNA sequence: TGCAGTGCTAGAGATTTTTCGAACACTGAAGCTTTCTTT.

This clonotype appeared many times. The rearrangement joins TRBV28 to TRBJ2-3; tentatively, D is TRBD2 (5 bases). V dropped 1 base and J dropped 2 bases, with 16 bases sitting between them. The CDR3 runs 17 residues. Germline CDR1 is MDHEN and CDR2 is SYDVKM. The CDR3: CASSLYGRGADTDTQYF. CDR3 DNA: TGTGCCAGCAGTTTATACGGTCGGGGTGCTGACACAGATACGCAGTATTTT.

This clonotype was detected ten times or more. The V gene is TRBV12-3 or TRBV12-4, the J gene TRBJ2-2; 10 nucleotides align to TRBD2. V was clipped by 1 base and J by 5 bases; unmatched bases: 1. This CDR3 comprises 15 residues. This CDR3 reads CASSLELAGTGELFF. CDR3 DNA: TGTGCCAGCAGTTTAGAACTAGCGGGGACCGGGGAGCTGTTTTTT.

This rearrangement joins TRBV12-3 or TRBV12-4 to TRBJ2-1; 13 bases align to TRBD2. The CDR3 has 16 residues. The V segment lost 1 base and the J segment 7 bases; nucleotides outside the gene matches: 4. The CDR3 spells CASSLGTSGSRNEQFF. CDR3 nucleotides: TGTGCCAGCAGTTTAGGGACTAGCGGGAGTAGGAATGAGCAGTTCTTC.

This clonotype has ten or more counts. The genes are TRBV30 and TRBJ1-2; possible D gene TRBD1, 6 bases. The CDR3 consists of 13 residues. The V end was cut by 0 bases, the J end by 8 bases, with 13 bases between. The V gene's germline CDR1 is GTSNPN and CDR2 SVGIG (reference sequence). CDR3 region: CAWSVVGGLGYTF. CDR3 bases: TGTGCCTGGAGTGTTGTTGGGGGGCTCGGCTACACCTTC. The variable domain in full, completed from reference TRBV30 and TRBJ1-2, reads SQTIHQWPATLVQPVGSPLSLECTVEGTSNPNLYWYRQAAGRGLQLLFYSVGIGQISSEVPQNLSASRPQDRQFILSSKKLLLSDSGFYLCAWSVVGGLGYTFGSGTRLTVV.

This clonotype has at least ten counts. Here the CDR3 DNA reads TGCAGTGCCATAGAGGGACATCCGAACACTGAAGCTTTCTTT. Residues: CSAIEGHPNTEAFF. The V and J genes are TRBV20-1 and TRBJ1-1, with D perhaps TRBD1 (6 bases). CDR3 length equals 14 residues. V lost 6 bases and J 1 base, leaving 15 bases between the germline ends. CDR1 and CDR2 (germline): DFQATT, SNEGSKA (reference sequence).

This clonotype was seen ten or more times. The chain couples TRBV7-9 to TRBJ1-5; 8 bases align to TRBD1. The CDR3 totals 15 residues. From germline, CDR1 is SEHNR and CDR2 FQNEAQ (reference sequence). Trimming cost V 1 base and J 6 bases; bases outside gene matches: 5. The CDR3 bases are TGTGCCAGCAGCTTAGGACAGGGGAAGTTTCAGCCCCAGCATTTT. It is translated as CASSLGQGKFQPQHF.

The rearrangement links TRBV5-6 to TRBJ1-6, with D possibly TRBD1 on 5 matching bases. CDR1 SGHDT and CDR2 YYEEEE come from the germline V gene. V lost 0 bases to trimming and J lost 8 bases, with 9 bases between them. The CDR3 spans 14 residues. CDR3 sequence reads: CASSLGQKDSPLHF. CDR3 in DNA: TGTGCCAGCAGCTTGGGACAGAAGGATTCACCCCTCCACTTT.

Remarks on this clonotype: Since a much larger clone is just one base distant, this may be a read error. The rearrangement joins TRBV12-3 or TRBV12-4 to TRBJ2-1, with unresolved D. The DNA end favors TRBJ2-7, so the J call may be wrong. This CDR3 spans 12 amino acids. CDR3 region: CASSLVPNEQYF. Written as DNA, the CDR3 is TGTGCCAGCAGTTTAGTACCGAATGAGCAGTACTTC.

The chain couples TRBV29-1 to TRBJ2-3, with 9 nucleotides matching TRBD2. The CDR3 contains 15 residues. CDR1 and CDR2 (germline): SQVTM, ANQGSEA. V was pared by 4 bases and J by 4 bases, with 9 bases of the junction left unmatched. CDR3 protein: CSVGTLAGSADTQYF. CDR3 bases: TGCAGCGTTGGGACCCTAGCGGGAAGCGCAGATACGCAGTATTTT.

This clonotype was observed many times. The CDR3 sequence is CASSLAGTSGREQFF. The DNA of the CDR3 is TGCGCCAGCAGCTTGGCGGGGACTAGCGGGAGAGAGCAGTTCTTC. The V and J genes are TRBV5-1 and TRBJ2-1, with 14 bases aligning to TRBD2. The trim removed 0 bases at V and 10 bases at J, leaving 3 bases unmatched. This CDR3 contains 15 residues. Germline loops: CDR1 SGHRS, CDR2 YFSETQ.

This clonotype was observed many times. V and J are TRBV12-3 or TRBV12-4 and TRBJ2-1, with TRBD1 as a possible D gene (5 bases). The CDR3 loop spans 16 amino acids. Trimming cost V 2 bases and J 3 bases, with 14 bases left between them. CDR3 protein: CASSLTTAFYYNEQFF. DNA of the CDR3: TGTGCCAGCAGTTTAACGACAGCGTTCTACTACAATGAGCAGTTCTTC.

This clonotype was observed many times. The genes are TRBV11-1 and TRBJ2-1, with TRBD2 matching 12 bases. The ends lost 2 bases at V and 8 bases at J; junction bases unmatched: 10. The germline V gene has CDR1 SGHAT and CDR2 FQDESV (reference sequence). The length of the CDR3 is 17 residues. The CDR3 spells CASSLRLAGELGDEQFF. The CDR3, as DNA: TGTGCCAGCAGCTTAAGACTAGCGGGAGAACTAGGCGATGAGCAGTTCTTC. Based on the CDR3 plus reference TRBV11-1 and TRBJ2-1, the full variable domain is EAEVAQSPRYKITEKSQAVAFWCDPISGHATLYWYRQILGQGPELLVQFQDESVVDDSQLPKDRFSAERLKGVDSTLKIQPAELGDSAMYLCASSLRLAGELGDEQFFGPGTRLTVL.